Included here is one T cell receptor (beta chain) sequence, with context. There is no known antigen for this receptor. No clone much larger than this one lies a single base away; base qualities are absent. High-throughput TCR beta sequencing profiled peripheral blood CD8+ and CD4+ T cells from healthy donors, Susac syndrome patients and multiple sclerosis patients. The multiple sclerosis controls were treatment-naive patients who had stable or active relapsing-remitting disease and met the revised McDonald criteria. Bulk CD8+ and CD4+ T cells were purified by magnetic negative isolation, while CD8+ TEMRA cells were enriched using FACS. Blood was collected in EDTA tubes and processed within 24 hours, with PBMCs isolated through density gradient centrifugation. PBMCs intended for TCR sequencing were frozen in liquid nitrogen and were later thawed in a 37 degrees C water bath. Purity of sorted or isolated CD4+, CD8+ and CD8+ TEMRA cells was at least 90%.

RNA was extracted using the RNeasy kit, and roughly 0.5 to 1 microgram was reverse transcribed with random hexamers. The immunoSEQ multiplex PCR assay, covering 54 Vbeta and 13 Jbeta segments, was used to amplify TCR beta CDR3 regions. Bias from PCR amplification was corrected by using a synthetic template baseline for primer optimization and for computational correction. Under the source paper's analysis protocol: Only productive sequences were kept, with reads annotated to V, D and J genes according to IMGT and analyzed in immunoSEQ Analyzer. Clonality was calculated as one minus the Shannon entropy normalized by log2 of the number of productive unique sequences. For each patient and control, public and private clones were evaluated within the 100 most prevalent clones. Clones were defined as Susac-specific if absent from the healthy and MS cohorts, from over a thousand published viral clones and from other ImmuneACCESS disease sequences. The public reads were reanalyzed by TCRdb: fastp trimming at Q25, MiXCR alignment, in-frame beta chains only. Each CDR3 protein appears once, grouped with its most common genes and DNA. These V and J calls rely on TCRdb rather than the paper's analysis. This sample comprises 180,000 or so distinct CDR3 sequences, almost 96% of them detected only once. The top ten hold approximately 0.09% of the sample.

From cysteine to phenylalanine, the CDR3 is 16 amino acids long. Only the CDR3 DNA is retained, 48 bases long and in frame from the first base. CDR1 and CDR2 were assigned from the germline V gene (reference sequence) as DFQATT and SNEGSKA. The V end loses 2 bases and the J end loses 5 bases, and a stretch of 20 bases separates them. The entry originates in a study of CD8 T cells in Susac syndrome (dated by TCRdb to the late 2010s). For the study in its entirety: Whether CD8+ T cell activation and differentiation in Susac syndrome was antigen driven was tested using repertoire sequencing. The paper as a whole reports these results and caveats: The number of individuals in the TCR sequencing and HLA analysis was acknowledged as relatively small.

Sequenced input: CD4+ T cells from PBMCs. The rearranged segments are TRBV20-1 and TRBJ2-3; matching of 6 bases hints at TRBD1 as the D gene. This receptor was taken from a human donor with multiple sclerosis. The CDR3 here reads CSARSPTNREQDTQYF. The bases read TGCAGTGCTAGATCCCCGACGAACAGGGAACAAGATACGCAGTATTTT.